This passage covers 31 T cell receptor beta chains from one sample sequenced in a study of OX40 agonist ivuxolimab in advanced cancers. Libraries were prepared by immunoSEQ multiplex PCR; TCRdb keeps only in-frame clonotypes and omits some of them. The repertoire consists of about 83,000 clones, with 65% to 90% occurring once and the leading ten covering 0.6% to 0.8%. This specimen consisted of CD4+ or CD8+ T cells sorted from blood, obtained in a trial of the OX40 agonist ivuxolimab. The receptors come from an adult with an advanced solid tumor such as melanoma, head and neck, liver or kidney cancer.

CDR3 in DNA: TGCGCCAGCAGCTTCGGGGAAGAAAACACTGAAGCTTTCTTT. Translation: CASSFGEENTEAFF. The rearrangement links TRBV5-1 to TRBJ1-1; D remains unclear. Deletions cut 2 bases from V and 2 bases from J, with 10 bases between. Germline lookup yields CDR1 SGHRS and CDR2 YFSETQ. The CDR3 covers 14 residues.

The chain employs TRBV6-1 and TRBJ2-2, with D possibly matching TRBD2 (6 bases). CDR3 length: 16 residues. CDR1 and CDR2 from the germline V gene are MNHNS and SASEGT. Trimming left V 3 bases short and J 1 base short, with 12 bases between. The CDR3 DNA reads as TGTGCCAGCAGTGAGTGGCTAGCGAAGAACACCGGGGAGCTGTTTTTT. This codes for CASSEWLAKNTGELFF.

The chain carries TRBV5-6 and TRBJ2-1; TRBD2 is a possible D gene (6 bases). Germline loops: CDR1 SGHDT, CDR2 YYEEEE. Trimming removed 2 bases at V and 4 bases at J, with 13 bases between. This CDR3 has 15 residues. CDR3 sequence: CASSFRGTPYNEQFF. CDR3 nucleotide sequence: TGTGCCAGCAGCTTTCGAGGGACTCCTTACAATGAGCAGTTCTTC.

The V and J genes are TRBV11-1 and TRBJ1-3, with D hard to call. Trimming took off 2 bases at V and 4 bases at J, with 3 bases between the two ends. CDR1 SGHAT and CDR2 FQDESV come from the germline V gene (reference sequence). This CDR3 contains 12 residues. Here the CDR3 reads CASSLYGNTIYF. The DNA of the CDR3 is TGTGCCAGCAGCTTATACGGAAACACCATATATTTT.

The V call is TRBV4-3, the J call TRBJ1-4; 7 bases agree with TRBD1. The CDR3 spans 16 residues. Germline CDR1 LGHNA, CDR2 YSLEER. The V segment lost 1 base and the J segment 7 bases; nucleotides outside the gene matches: 9. CDR3 DNA sequence: TGCGCCAGCAGCCAAGGAGGAGGGGGCGTCGTTGAAAAACTGTTTTTT. Its translation: CASSQGGGGVVEKLFF.

The rearrangement uses TRBV30 and TRBJ2-5, with 9 bases fitting TRBD2. CDR3 length: 15 amino acids. With 0 bases clipped from V and 5 bases from J, the junction kept 7 bases outside the gene matches. Per germline, CDR1 GTSNPN and CDR2 SVGIG (reference sequence). CDR3 sequence: CAWSVVAGGRETQYF. The CDR3 nucleotides are TGTGCCTGGAGTGTAGTCGCGGGGGGGCGGGAGACCCAGTACTTC.

The chain joins TRBV7-2 to TRBJ2-5, with D tentatively TRBD2 (6 bases). V was pared by 4 bases and J by 5 bases, with 17 bases between. The germline CDR1 and CDR2 sequences are SGHTA and FQGNSA. This CDR3 has 15 amino acids. The CDR3 here is CASSYRDSSLETQYF. CDR3 coding DNA: TGTGCCAGCAGCTACCGGGACTCTAGTTTGGAGACCCAGTACTTC.

The chain carries TRBV4-3 and TRBJ1-4; D not certain. Trimming left V 0 bases short and J 1 base short, with 12 bases between. The CDR3 is 17 residues long. Looked up from germline, CDR1 is LGHNA and CDR2 is YSLEER. CDR3 sequence reads: CASSQEGIYRTNEKLFF. Here the CDR3 DNA reads TGCGCCAGCAGCCAAGAAGGAATATACAGAACTAATGAAAAACTGTTTTTT.

The V and J genes are TRBV5-1 and TRBJ2-6; D gene unclear. The V end lost 2 bases, the J end lost 0 bases, and 12 bases lay between the germline ends. The germline V gene encodes CDR1 SGHRS and CDR2 YFSETQ. This CDR3 is built from 17 residues. CDR3 protein: CASSFGSLVSGANVLTF. DNA for the CDR3: TGCGCCAGCAGCTTTGGCAGCCTAGTCTCTGGGGCCAACGTCCTGACTTTC.

The chain uses TRBV5-5 and TRBJ2-6, with a possible D match to TRBD2 (6 bases). This CDR3 is built from 16 residues. The germline V gene encodes CDR1 SGHKS and CDR2 YYEKEE (reference sequence). Trimming cost V 3 bases and J 3 bases, with 13 bases left between them. CDR3 bases: TGTGCCAGCAGCTACCCTGGAGGGAGTGGGGCCAACGTCCTGACTTTC. Translation: CASSYPGGSGANVLTF.

The V and J genes are TRBV5-4 and TRBJ1-1, with TRBD1 matching over 7 bases. The CDR3 extends over 15 amino acids. V lost 3 bases and J lost 1; bases outside the gene matches: 6. The germline gives CDR1 SGHNT, CDR2 YYREEE (reference sequence). The CDR3 nucleotides read TGTGCCAGCAGCTCACAGGGGAGAGGGAACACTGAAGCTTTCTTT. Encoded protein: CASSSQGRGNTEAFF.

CDR3 nucleotide sequence: TGCGCCAGCAGCTTGCTGGGGCAGGGGCTCTCCTACGAGCAGTACTTC. Encoded protein: CASSLLGQGLSYEQYF. The chain couples TRBV5-1 to TRBJ2-7; a weak D match, TRBD1 (6 bases). The germline V gene has CDR1 SGHRS and CDR2 YFSETQ. V was cut by 1 base and J by 0 bases, with 14 bases left in between. The CDR3 is made up of 16 amino acids.

The chain uses TRBV5-1 and TRBJ2-5; the match to TRBD2 covers 8 bases. Germline V gene lookup returns CDR1 SGHRS and CDR2 YFSETQ. J gave up 5 bases and V 3 bases, and 3 bases lay outside the gene matches. The CDR3 covers 13 residues. The CDR3 protein is CASSWTSPETQYF. The CDR3 nucleotides read TGCGCCAGCAGCTGGACTAGCCCCGAGACCCAGTACTTC.

The rearrangement uses TRBV7-2 and TRBJ2-7, with TRBD2 matching 9 bases. After removal of 5 bases from V and 6 bases from J, the junction contained 5 bases not matched to a gene. The V gene's germline CDR1 is SGHTA and CDR2 FQGNSA. The CDR3 consists of 13 residues. The CDR3 coding sequence is TGTGCCAGCAGCACACTAGCGGGCCGCGAGCAGTACTTC. This gives the protein CASSTLAGREQYF. The whole variable domain, remainder taken from reference TRBV7-2 and TRBJ2-7, is GAGVSQSPSNKVTEKGKDVELRCDPISGHTALYWYRQSLGQGLEFLIYFQGNSAPDKSGLPSDRFSAERTGGSVSTLTIQRTQQEDSAVYLCASSTLAGREQYFGPGTRLTVT.

This chain joins TRBV19 and TRBJ1-2; D unclear. The CDR3 sequence is 17 residues long. Germline CDR1 is LNHDA and CDR2 is SQIVND (reference sequence). V was shortened by 0 bases and J by 3 bases, with 17 bases between the two germline ends. Here the CDR3 DNA reads TGTGCCAGTAGTATAGAGGTAACGGGCCGCCCGGACTATGGCTACACCTTC. Protein: CASSIEVTGRPDYGYTF.

This clone appeared once. This chain connects TRBV6-5 to TRBJ2-1; D gene ambiguous. V lost 6 bases, J lost 1 base, and 10 bases lay in between. CDR1 and CDR2 from the germline V gene are MNHEY and SVGAGI. The CDR3 contains 14 residues. CDR3 loop: CASSSGGSYNEQFF. Written as DNA, the CDR3 is TGTGCCAGCAGCAGTGGTGGTTCCTACAATGAGCAGTTCTTC.

This clone came up a few times. Within the sample, other DNA sequences also encode this same CDR3. This chain connects TRBV30 to TRBJ1-2; 8 nucleotides align to TRBD1. CDR1 is GTSNPN and CDR2 is SVGIG in the germline V gene (reference sequence). V lost 1 base to trimming and J lost 8 bases; unmatched junction nucleotides: 6. CDR3 length: 13 residues. CDR3 nucleotide sequence: TGTGCCTGGAGTGGACAGGGGCTAAAGGGCTACACCTTC. Its protein is CAWSGQGLKGYTF.

The rearrangement joins TRBV5-1 to TRBJ2-3; the D gene is possibly TRBD2 (5 bases). The CDR3 spans 13 residues. Germline loops: CDR1 SGHRS, CDR2 YFSETQ. V was pared by 4 bases and J by 0 bases, with 6 bases between. CDR3 bases: TGCGCCAGCAGCCCGGGAAGCACAGATACGCAGTATTTT. Translating it yields CASSPGSTDTQYF. The full variable domain, in which reference TRBV5-1 and TRBJ2-3 provide the parts outside the CDR3, is KAGVTQTPRYLIKTRGQQVTLSCSPISGHRSVSWYQQTPGQGLQFLFEYFSETQRNKGNFPGRFSGRQFSNSRSEMNVSTLELGDSALYLCASSPGSTDTQYFGPGTRLTVL.

The V and J genes are TRBV7-8 and TRBJ2-1, with 8 bases identical to TRBD1. Trimming took 1 base from V and 8 from J; bases not matched to a gene: 7. The CDR3 runs to 15 residues. Germline V gene lookup returns CDR1 SGHVS and CDR2 FQNEAQ. The CDR3 DNA reads as TGTGCCAGCAGCTTAGGTTGGACAGGGACCGATGAGCAGTTCTTC. Its protein is CASSLGWTGTDEQFF.

This clone was counted a few times. V usage is TRBV2 and J usage is TRBJ1-5, with D perhaps matching TRBD1 (5 bases). V dropped 6 bases and J dropped 2 bases, with 11 bases sitting between them. Per germline, CDR1 SNHLY and CDR2 FYNNEI. The CDR3 length is 14 residues. This chain's CDR3 is CASSSQAGNQPQHF. CDR3 DNA: TGTGCCAGCAGCTCACAGGCCGGCAATCAGCCCCAGCATTTT. The entire variable domain, with the rest obtained from reference TRBV2 and TRBJ1-5, is as follows: EPEVTQTPSHQVTQMGQEVILRCVPISNHLYFYWYRQILGQKVEFLVSFYNNEISEKSEIFDDQFSVERPDGSNFTLKIRSTKLEDSAMYFCASSSQAGNQPQHFGDGTRLSIL.

The V and J genes are TRBV30 and TRBJ2-7, with D unclear. Trimming took 4 bases from V and 2 from J, leaving 9 bases between them. Germline V gene data show CDR1 as GTSNPN and CDR2 as SVGIG (reference sequence). The CDR3 sequence is 12 residues long. In DNA, the CDR3 is TGTGCCTGGACAGTGGGGACCTACGAGCAGTACTTC. Protein: CAWTVGTYEQYF.

The CDR3 DNA is TGTGCCAGCAGCTGGGACAGGGACGGTTCACCCCTCCACTTT. Its translation is CASSWDRDGSPLHF. The rearrangement joins TRBV5-6 to TRBJ1-6; 9 nucleotides align to TRBD1. J lost 9 bases, V lost 3 bases, and 4 bases had no gene match. The CDR3 has 14 amino acids. The V gene's germline CDR1 is SGHDT and CDR2 YYEEEE.

V and J are TRBV2 and TRBJ2-7; D remains ambiguous. Germline V gene lookup returns CDR1 SNHLY and CDR2 FYNNEI. The CDR3 spans 11 residues. Trimming took 7 bases from V and 3 from J, leaving 7 bases between them. The CDR3 sequence: CASTILYEQYF. The CDR3 bases are TGTGCCAGCACCATCCTCTACGAGCAGTACTTC.

DNA for the CDR3: TGTGCCATCCAGGACTCTAGGACTGTGCAAGATACGCAGTATTTT. Protein: CAIQDSRTVQDTQYF. V is TRBV10-3 and J is TRBJ2-3; a possible D gene is TRBD2 (5 bases). Germline CDR1 and CDR2: ENHRY and SYGVKD. V shed 8 bases and J shed 5 bases, with 20 bases lying between them. The CDR3 runs to 15 residues.

This clone was seen once. The chain has TRBV4-1 and TRBJ1-2; D possibly corresponds to TRBD1 (5 bases). The CDR3 is made up of 15 amino acids. V lost 1 base and J 4 bases, leaving 13 bases between the germline ends. Germline V gene lookup returns CDR1 MGHRA and CDR2 YSYEKL. This CDR3 is CASSQGRDPSYGYTF. CDR3 nucleotide sequence: TGCGCCAGCAGCCAAGGCCGGGACCCAAGCTATGGCTACACCTTC.

The chain employs TRBV13 and TRBJ2-7; tentatively, D is TRBD1 or TRBD2 (5 bases each). Germline V lookup: CDR1 PRHDT, CDR2 FYEKMQ (reference sequence). The CDR3 extends over 15 amino acids. V was trimmed by 1 base and J by 2 bases, leaving 12 bases between them. For the CDR3, the DNA is TGTGCCAGCAGCTTAGCCGGGGCTCCCACCTACGAGCAGTACTTC. Translation gives CASSLAGAPTYEQYF. Looking up the rest from reference TRBV13 and TRBJ2-7 gives the full variable domain: AAGVIQSPRHLIKEKRETATLKCYPIPRHDTVYWYQQGPGQDPQFLISFYEKMQSDKGSIPDRFSAQQFSDYHSELNMSSLELGDSALYFCASSLAGAPTYEQYFGPGTRLTVT.

This clone was found a few times. The J gene is TRBJ1-4, the V gene TRBV19, with TRBD1 matching over 7 bases. Losses at the gene ends were 8 bases for V and 2 bases for J; bases not matched to a gene: 11. Germline V gene sequence: CDR1 LNHDA, CDR2 SQIVND (reference sequence). CDR3 size: 16 residues. The CDR3 nucleotides are TGTGCCAGTGGGAGGACTACAGGGGAGACTAATGAAAAACTGTTTTTT. Amino acid sequence: CASGRTTGETNEKLFF.

V gene TRBV4-3 combines with J gene TRBJ2-3, with D possibly TRBD2 on 6 matching bases. The germline V gene encodes CDR1 LGHNA and CDR2 YSLEER. CDR3 length: 16 residues. The V gene lost 1 base and the J gene lost 0 bases, with 11 bases spanning the gap. The CDR3 sequence is CASSQGAGYSTDTQYF. CDR3 in DNA: TGCGCCAGCAGCCAAGGGGCGGGGTATAGCACAGATACGCAGTATTTT.

V gene TRBV7-3 combines with J gene TRBJ2-2; D is uncertain. The CDR3 totals 14 residues. Trimming pared 5 bases from V and 0 bases from J, leaving 7 bases between. The germline CDR1 and CDR2 sequences are SGHTA and FQGTGA. Here the CDR3 reads CASSRDANTGELFF. The CDR3 DNA reads as TGTGCCAGCAGCAGGGATGCGAACACCGGGGAGCTGTTTTTT.

This clone has just one count. The chain carries TRBV12-5 and TRBJ2-3; 12 bases fit TRBD2. The CDR3 totals 18 residues. V was clipped by 2 bases and J by 0 bases; unmatched bases: 6. Per germline, CDR1 LGHNT and CDR2 FRNRAP. The CDR3 reads CASGLQTSGGSSTDTQYF. CDR3 in DNA: TGTGCTAGTGGTTTGCAAACTAGCGGGGGGTCTAGCACAGATACGCAGTATTTT.

This rearrangement joins TRBV7-2 to TRBJ1-2; 7 positions agree with TRBD1. This CDR3 has 15 residues. From germline, CDR1 is SGHTA and CDR2 FQGNSA. V shed 2 bases, J shed 6 bases, and the junction held 9 bases outside the gene matches. The CDR3 bases are TGTGCCAGCAGCTTAACCCTGAGTCAGGGGGATGGCTACACCTTC. This sequence encodes CASSLTLSQGDGYTF.